The entry below describes one T cell receptor beta chain. This CDR3 spans 14 amino acids. Trimming removed 3 bases at V and 7 bases at J, with 13 bases between. The study defined stable Graves' hyperthyroidism as no ophthalmopathy progression within 18 months. TCR beta CDR3 region amplification was performed from RNA transcripts. During a first-round RT-PCR of the TCR CDR3, the HTBI primer set was used. MiXCR was run by TCRdb on the multiplex PCR reads, yielding one entry per CDR3 protein. In the table there are nearly 750,000 distinct CDR3 sequences, about a third of which are singletons. This entry is derived from a study of T cells in Graves' hyperthyroidism and ophthalmopathy.

This TCR was sampled from a woman between 40 and 55 years old with Graves' hyperthyroidism. The sequencing sample was made of blood. This chain connects TRBV12-3 or TRBV12-4 to TRBJ1-3, with a tentative D call TRBD1 (6 bases). CDR3 nucleotides: TGTGCCAGCAGTTTGGGGGAGGGGGGGAACACCATATATTTT. This encodes CASSLGEGGNTIYF.